The 11 T cell receptor beta chains given below trace back to one sample, sequenced in a study of blood T cell repertoires in COVID-19. TCRdb's copy holds only in-frame clones and misses some; the assay was immunoSEQ multiplex PCR. The repertoire holds 72,000 or so clones, with approximately 85% as singletons. Sequenced sample: peripheral blood. Source of these receptors: an elderly woman with active or convalescent COVID-19.

The V gene is TRBV6-5, the J gene TRBJ1-4; no reliable D call. The V end lost 6 bases, the J end lost 0 bases, and 11 bases lay between the germline ends. Germline CDR1 is MNHEY and CDR2 is SVGAGI. This CDR3 spans 15 amino acids. Here the CDR3 reads CASRPIIATNEKLFF. In DNA, the CDR3 is TGTGCCAGCAGACCGATAATAGCAACTAATGAAAAACTGTTTTTT.

The V gene is TRBV7-2, the J gene TRBJ1-5, with D hard to call. The germline V gene encodes CDR1 SGHTA and CDR2 FQGNSA. The germline V and J ends were trimmed by 5 bases and 4 bases, with 12 bases remaining between them. This CDR3 spans 14 amino acids. CDR3 loop: CASSDGSSNQPQHF. The CDR3 DNA follows: TGTGCCAGCAGCGACGGGTCTTCTAATCAGCCCCAGCATTTT.

This chain uses TRBV24-1 with TRBJ2-5; TRBD1 agrees at 9 bases. Germline CDR1 and CDR2: KGHDR and SFDVKD. The CDR3 sequence is 16 residues long. Trimming cost V 5 bases and J 2 bases; bases outside gene matches: 8. The CDR3 coding sequence is TGTGCCACCAGTGTGGGACAGGGTACCCCGCAAGAGACCCAGTACTTC. Its protein is CATSVGQGTPQETQYF.

V and J are TRBV3-1 (or the pseudogene TRBV3-2) and TRBJ1-3; perhaps TRBD1 as D (6 bases). The CDR3 is 12 amino acids. Per germline, CDR1 LGHDT and CDR2 YNNKEL (reference sequence). Trimming removed 1 base from V and 14 bases from J, with 12 bases in between. CDR3: CASSQAVQGLYF. The CDR3 DNA follows: TGTGCCAGCAGCCAAGCTGTACAGGGCCTATATTTT.

The V call is TRBV4-3, the J call TRBJ1-3; weak D call: TRBD1 (5 bases). There are 12 residues in the CDR3. Germline V gene lookup returns CDR1 LGHNA and CDR2 YSLEER. Trimming took off 5 bases at V and 7 bases at J, with 9 bases between the two ends. The CDR3 sequence is CASSKSGNTIYF. The CDR3 region has the DNA TGCGCCAGCAGCAAATCAGGGAACACCATATATTTT.

The rearrangement links TRBV7-2 to TRBJ2-2; TRBD2 agrees at 7 bases. V lost 0 bases, J lost 3 bases, and 10 bases stayed unmatched. Per germline, CDR1 SGHTA and CDR2 FQGNSA. This CDR3 comprises 18 residues. The DNA of the CDR3 is TGTGCCAGCAGCTTAGCAGTTCCGCGGGGGAGATACACCGGGGAGCTGTTTTTT. This codes for CASSLAVPRGRYTGELFF.

The CDR3 nucleotides read TGTGCCAGCGGCGGGGGCCGCACAGATACGCAGTATTTT. Its translation is CASGGGRTDTQYF. The chain carries TRBV6-5 and TRBJ2-3; D is possibly TRBD2 (7 bases). Trimming removed 8 bases at V and 1 base at J, with 10 bases between. Germline V gene lookup returns CDR1 MNHEY and CDR2 SVGAGI. CDR3 length: 13 amino acids.

This clone was detected a few times. The rearrangement links TRBV18 to TRBJ1-1; 10 positions agree with TRBD1. This CDR3 is built from 19 residues. The germline V gene encodes CDR1 KGHSH and CDR2 LQKENI. J gave up 1 base and V 5 bases, and 16 bases lay outside the gene matches. The CDR3 region is CASSVSRGQGTTRNTEAFF. DNA for the CDR3: TGTGCCAGCTCAGTAAGCCGGGGACAGGGGACAACTCGGAACACTGAAGCTTTCTTT.

The chain is built from TRBV27 and TRBJ1-2, with 9 bases lining up with TRBD1. This CDR3 has 14 amino acids. V gave up 6 bases and J gave up 6 bases; unmatched junction bases: 8. Germline V CDR1 and CDR2: MNHEY, SMNVEV (reference sequence). CDR3 amino acids: CASRITGGRDGYTF. The CDR3, as DNA: TGTGCCAGCAGAATCACAGGGGGCCGGGATGGCTACACCTTC.

This clone has more than one count but fewer than ten. The V call is TRBV27, the J call TRBJ2-7, with 7 bases aligning to TRBD1. V was pared by 3 bases and J by 0 bases, with 5 bases of the junction left unmatched. This CDR3 has 15 amino acids. Germline V gene lookup returns CDR1 MNHEY and CDR2 SMNVEV (reference sequence). CDR3 residues: CASSFGTVSSYEQYF. DNA of the CDR3: TGTGCCAGCAGTTTTGGGACAGTGAGCTCCTACGAGCAGTACTTC.

The sample holds a few counts of this clone. The chain has TRBV29-1 and TRBJ1-2, with 9 bases fitting TRBD1. With V trimmed by 1 base and J by 4 bases, 4 bases remained unmatched. The CDR3 extends over 14 amino acids. The germline V gene encodes CDR1 SQVTM and CDR2 ANQGSEA. The CDR3 coding sequence is TGCAGCGTTGAAGGTGGACAGGGGACCTATGGCTACACCTTC. This gives the protein CSVEGGQGTYGYTF.